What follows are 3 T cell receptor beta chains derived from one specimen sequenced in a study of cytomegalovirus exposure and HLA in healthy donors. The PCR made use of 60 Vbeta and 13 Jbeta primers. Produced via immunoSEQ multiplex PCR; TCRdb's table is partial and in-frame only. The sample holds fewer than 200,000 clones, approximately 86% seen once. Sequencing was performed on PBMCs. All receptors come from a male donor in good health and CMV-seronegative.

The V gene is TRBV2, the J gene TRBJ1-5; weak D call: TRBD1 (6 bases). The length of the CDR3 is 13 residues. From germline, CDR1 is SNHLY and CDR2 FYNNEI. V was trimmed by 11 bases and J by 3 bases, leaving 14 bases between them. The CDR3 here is CAGRQEINQPQHF. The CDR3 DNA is TGTGCCGGACGACAGGAGATCAATCAGCCCCAGCATTTT.

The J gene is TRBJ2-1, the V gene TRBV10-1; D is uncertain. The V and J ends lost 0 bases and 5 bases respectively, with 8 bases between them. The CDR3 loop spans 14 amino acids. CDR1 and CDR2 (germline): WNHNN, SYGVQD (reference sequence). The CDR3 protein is CASSESGSHNEQFF. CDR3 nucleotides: TGCGCCAGCAGTGAGTCGGGCAGCCACAATGAGCAGTTCTTC.

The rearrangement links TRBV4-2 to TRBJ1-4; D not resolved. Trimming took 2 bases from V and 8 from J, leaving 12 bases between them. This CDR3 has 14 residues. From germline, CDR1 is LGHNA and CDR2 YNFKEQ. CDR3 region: CASSQSSQGEKLFF. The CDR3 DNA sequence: TGTGCCAGCAGCCAATCTAGCCAAGGCGAAAAACTGTTTTTT.